What follows describes a single T cell receptor beta chain. CDR1 and CDR2 from the germline V gene are SGHTA and FQGTGA. The CDR3 has 15 amino acids. These data come from a study of tumor-infiltrating lymphocytes in oesophageal squamous cell carcinoma. Via MiXCR, TCRdb re-called the PCR reads, giving one row per CDR3 protein. The sample shows about 20,000 distinct CDR3 sequences, 35% to 50% of them seen only once. The V call is TRBV7-3, the J call TRBJ2-5; 11 bases are shared with TRBD2. The DNA end lines up better with TRBJ2-1; the J call may be wrong. Sequenced material: normal esophageal tissue next to the tumor. This receptor was obtained from a male donor with esophageal squamous cell carcinoma. This CDR3 reads CASSSGTSGVNEQFF. The CDR3 nucleotides are TGTGCCAGCAGCTCCGGGACTAGCGGCGTCAATGAGCAGTTCTTC.